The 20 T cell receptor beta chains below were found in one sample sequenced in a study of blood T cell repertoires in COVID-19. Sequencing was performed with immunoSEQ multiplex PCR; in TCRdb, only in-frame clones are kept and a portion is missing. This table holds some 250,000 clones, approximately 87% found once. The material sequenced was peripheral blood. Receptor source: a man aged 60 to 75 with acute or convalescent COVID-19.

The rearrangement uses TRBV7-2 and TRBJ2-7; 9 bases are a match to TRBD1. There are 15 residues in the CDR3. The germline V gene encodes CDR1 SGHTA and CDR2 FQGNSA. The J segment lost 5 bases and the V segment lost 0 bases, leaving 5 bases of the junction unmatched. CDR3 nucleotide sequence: TGTGCCAGCAGCTTAGCGGGACAGGGCATCAACGAGCAGTACTTC. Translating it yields CASSLAGQGINEQYF.

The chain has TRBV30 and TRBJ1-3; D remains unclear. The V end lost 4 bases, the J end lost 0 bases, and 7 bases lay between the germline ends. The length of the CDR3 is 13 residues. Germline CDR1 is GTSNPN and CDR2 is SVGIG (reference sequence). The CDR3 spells CAWNLGSGNTIYF. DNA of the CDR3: TGTGCCTGGAACCTAGGCTCTGGAAACACCATATATTTT. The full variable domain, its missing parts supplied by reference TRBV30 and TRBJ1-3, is SQTIHQWPATLVQPVGSPLSLECTVEGTSNPNLYWYRQAAGRGLQLLFYSVGIGQISSEVPQNLSASRPQDRQFILSSKKLLLSDSGFYLCAWNLGSGNTIYFGEGSWLTVV.

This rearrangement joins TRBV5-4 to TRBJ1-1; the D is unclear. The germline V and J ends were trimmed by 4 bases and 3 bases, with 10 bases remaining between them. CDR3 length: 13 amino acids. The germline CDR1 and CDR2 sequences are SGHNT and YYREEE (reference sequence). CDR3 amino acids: CASSDRRDTEAFF. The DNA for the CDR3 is TGTGCCAGCAGCGACCGACGGGACACTGAAGCTTTCTTT.

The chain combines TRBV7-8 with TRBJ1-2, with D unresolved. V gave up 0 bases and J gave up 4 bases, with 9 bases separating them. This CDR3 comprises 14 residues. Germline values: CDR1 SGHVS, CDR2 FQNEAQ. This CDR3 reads CASSLANTFYGYTF. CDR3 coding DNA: TGTGCCAGCAGCTTAGCAAACACCTTCTATGGCTACACCTTC.

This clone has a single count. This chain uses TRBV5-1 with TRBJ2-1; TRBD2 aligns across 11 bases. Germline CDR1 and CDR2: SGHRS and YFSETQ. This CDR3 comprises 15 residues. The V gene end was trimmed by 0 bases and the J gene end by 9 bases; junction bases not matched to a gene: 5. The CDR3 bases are TGCGCCAGCAGCTTGGTTCTAGCGGGAGGTACTGAGCAGTTCTTC. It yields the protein CASSLVLAGGTEQFF.

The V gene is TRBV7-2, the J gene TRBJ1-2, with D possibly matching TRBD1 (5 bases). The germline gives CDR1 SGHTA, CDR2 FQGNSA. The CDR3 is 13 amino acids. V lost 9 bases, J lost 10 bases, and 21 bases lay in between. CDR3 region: CASTTINGGTYTF. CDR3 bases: TGTGCCAGTACAACGATTAACGGGGGGACCTACACCTTC.

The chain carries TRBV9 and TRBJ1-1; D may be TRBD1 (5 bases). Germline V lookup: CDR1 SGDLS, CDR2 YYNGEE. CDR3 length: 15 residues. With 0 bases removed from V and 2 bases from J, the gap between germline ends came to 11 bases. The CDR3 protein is CASSVEGRDNTEAFF. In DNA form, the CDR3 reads TGTGCCAGCAGCGTAGAGGGGAGGGATAACACTGAAGCTTTCTTT.

CDR3 sequence: CASSLGSGRDEQFF. CDR3 bases: TGTGCCAGCAGCTTAGGCAGCGGGAGGGACGAGCAGTTCTTC. V and J are TRBV7-8 and TRBJ2-1; 10 bases fit TRBD2. V lost 1 base, J lost 10 bases, and 4 bases stayed unmatched. CDR3 length: 14 amino acids. Germline CDR1 and CDR2: SGHVS and FQNEAQ. Variable domain in full (rest from reference TRBV7-8 and TRBJ2-1): GAGVSQSPRYKVAKRGQDVALRCDPISGHVSLFWYQQALGQGPEFLTYFQNEAQLDKSGLPSDRFFAERPEGSVSTLKIQRTQQEDSAVYLCASSLGSGRDEQFFGPGTRLTVL.

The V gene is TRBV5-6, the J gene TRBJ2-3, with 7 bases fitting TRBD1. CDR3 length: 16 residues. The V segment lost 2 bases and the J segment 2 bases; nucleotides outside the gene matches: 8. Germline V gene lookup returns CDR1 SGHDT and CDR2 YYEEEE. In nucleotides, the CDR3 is TGTGCCAGCAGCTTAACAGGGGTTCTTTCCACAGATACGCAGTATTTT. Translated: CASSLTGVLSTDTQYF.

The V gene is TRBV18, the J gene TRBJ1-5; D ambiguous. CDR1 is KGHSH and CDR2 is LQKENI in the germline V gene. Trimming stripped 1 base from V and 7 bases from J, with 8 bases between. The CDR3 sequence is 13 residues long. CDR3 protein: CASSPQGVQPQHF. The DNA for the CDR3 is TGTGCCAGCTCACCACAAGGAGTCCAGCCCCAGCATTTT.

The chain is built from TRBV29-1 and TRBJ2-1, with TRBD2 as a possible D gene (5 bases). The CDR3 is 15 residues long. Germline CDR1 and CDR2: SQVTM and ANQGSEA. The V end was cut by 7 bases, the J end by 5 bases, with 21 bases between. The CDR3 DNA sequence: TGCAGCGCCTCAATCAGTGGCGGGCTTGACAATGAGCAGTTCTTC. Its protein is CSASISGGLDNEQFF.

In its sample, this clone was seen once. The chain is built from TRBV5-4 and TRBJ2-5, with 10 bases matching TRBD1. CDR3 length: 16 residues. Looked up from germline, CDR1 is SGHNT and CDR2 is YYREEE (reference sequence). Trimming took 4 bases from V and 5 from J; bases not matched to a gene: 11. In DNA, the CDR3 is TGTGCCAGCAGCCCCCGGGACAGGGGATACGGTGAGACCCAGTACTTC. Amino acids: CASSPRDRGYGETQYF.

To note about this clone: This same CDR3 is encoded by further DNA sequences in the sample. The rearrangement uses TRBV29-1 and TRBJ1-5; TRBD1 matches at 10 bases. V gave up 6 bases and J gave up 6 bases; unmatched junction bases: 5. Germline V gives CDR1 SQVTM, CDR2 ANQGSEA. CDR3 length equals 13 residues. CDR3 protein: CSVGTGAGQPQHF. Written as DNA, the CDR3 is TGCAGCGTGGGGACAGGGGCCGGTCAGCCCCAGCATTTT.

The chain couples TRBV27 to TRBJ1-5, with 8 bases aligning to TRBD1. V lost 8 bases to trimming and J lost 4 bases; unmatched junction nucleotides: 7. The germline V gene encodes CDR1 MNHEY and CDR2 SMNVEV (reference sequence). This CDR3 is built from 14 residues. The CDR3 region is CASGRQGSNQPQHF. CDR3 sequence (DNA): TGTGCCAGCGGACGACAGGGGTCAAATCAGCCCCAGCATTTT.

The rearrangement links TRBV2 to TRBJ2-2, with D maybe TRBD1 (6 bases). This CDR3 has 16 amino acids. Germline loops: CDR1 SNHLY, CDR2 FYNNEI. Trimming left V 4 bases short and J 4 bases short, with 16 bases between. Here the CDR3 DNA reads TGTGCCAGCAGTGCCCTTGGGGGCTTAGGCACCGGGGAGCTGTTTTTT. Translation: CASSALGGLGTGELFF.

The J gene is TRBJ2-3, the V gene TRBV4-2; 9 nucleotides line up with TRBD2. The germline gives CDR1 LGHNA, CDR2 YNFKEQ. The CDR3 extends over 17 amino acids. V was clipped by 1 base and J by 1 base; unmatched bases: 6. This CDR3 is CASSQAAGGPGTDTQYF. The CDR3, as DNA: TGTGCCAGCAGCCAAGCGGCGGGAGGGCCTGGCACAGATACGCAGTATTTT.

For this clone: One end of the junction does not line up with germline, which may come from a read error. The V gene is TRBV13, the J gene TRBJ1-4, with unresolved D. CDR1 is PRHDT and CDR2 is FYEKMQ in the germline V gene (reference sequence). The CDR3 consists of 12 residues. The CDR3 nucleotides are TGTGCCAGCAGCTTAACTAATGGAAAACTGTTTTTT. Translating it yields CASSLTNGKLFF.

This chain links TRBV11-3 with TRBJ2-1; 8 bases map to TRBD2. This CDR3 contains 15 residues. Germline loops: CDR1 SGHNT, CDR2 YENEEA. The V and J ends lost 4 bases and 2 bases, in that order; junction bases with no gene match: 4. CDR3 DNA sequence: TGTGCCAGCAGCTCTCGGGAGGGTCCCTACAATGAGCAGTTCTTC. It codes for CASSSREGPYNEQFF. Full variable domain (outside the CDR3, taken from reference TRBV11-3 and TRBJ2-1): EAGVVQSPRYKIIEKKQPVAFWCNPISGHNTLYWYLQNLGQGPELLIRYENEEAVDDSQLPKDRFSAERLKGVDSTLKIQPAELGDSAVYLCASSSREGPYNEQFFGPGTRLTVL.

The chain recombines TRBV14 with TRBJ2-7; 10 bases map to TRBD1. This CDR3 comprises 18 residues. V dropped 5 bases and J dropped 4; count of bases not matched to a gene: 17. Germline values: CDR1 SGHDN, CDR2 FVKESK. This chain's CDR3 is CASSKRGGAGQGSYEQYF. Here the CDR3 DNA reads TGTGCCAGCAGCAAAAGGGGAGGAGCGGGACAGGGGTCGTACGAGCAGTACTTC.

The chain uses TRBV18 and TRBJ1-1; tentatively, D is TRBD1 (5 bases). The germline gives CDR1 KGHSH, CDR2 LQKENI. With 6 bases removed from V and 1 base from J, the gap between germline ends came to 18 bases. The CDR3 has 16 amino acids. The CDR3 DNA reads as TGTGCCAGCTCTCCGATGCGGGGCGAGGGGAACACTGAAGCTTTCTTT. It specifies CASSPMRGEGNTEAFF.